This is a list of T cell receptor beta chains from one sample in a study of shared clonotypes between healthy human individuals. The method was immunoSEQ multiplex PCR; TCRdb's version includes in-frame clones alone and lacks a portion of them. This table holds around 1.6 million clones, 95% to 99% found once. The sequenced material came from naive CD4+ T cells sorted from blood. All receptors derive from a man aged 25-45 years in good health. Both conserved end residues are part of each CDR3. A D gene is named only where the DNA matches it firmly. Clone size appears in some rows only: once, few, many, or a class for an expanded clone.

CDR3: CASSVVTATNYGYTF; DNA: TGTGCCAGCAGCGTAGTCACAGCTACTAACTATGGCTACACCTTC; J: TRBJ1-2; D: NA; size: NA; V: TRBV9
CDR3: CAIGTSGRTYNEQFF; DNA: TGTGCCATCGGAACTAGCGGGAGAACCTACAATGAGCAGTTCTTC; J: TRBJ2-1; D: TRBD2; size: NA; V: TRBV10-3
CDR3: CASSRHMLKETQYF; DNA: TGTGCCAGCAGCCGACATATGTTGAAAGAGACCCAGTACTTC; J: TRBJ2-5; D: NA; size: NA; V: TRBV28
CDR3: CASSIAGANHEQFF; DNA: TGTGCCAGCAGCATAGCGGGAGCGAATCATGAGCAGTTCTTC; J: TRBJ2-1; D: TRBD2; size: NA; V: TRBV11-1
CDR3: CASSQTGGSYEQYF; DNA: TGCGCCAGCAGCCAGACAGGAGGGTCCTACGAGCAGTACTTC; J: TRBJ2-7; D: NA; size: NA; V: TRBV5-1
CDR3: CASSTGTYNEQFF; DNA: TGCGCCAGCAGTACCGGGACCTACAATGAGCAGTTCTTC; J: TRBJ2-1; D: NA; size: NA; V: TRBV5-1
CDR3: CASSLEGQGNTEAFF; DNA: TGTGCCAGCAGCTTGGAGGGGCAGGGGAACACTGAAGCTTTCTTT; J: TRBJ1-1; D: NA; size: NA; V: TRBV5-8
CDR3: CATSRGGRPDEQYF; DNA: TGTGCCACCAGCAGAGGAGGACGGCCTGACGAGCAGTACTTC; J: TRBJ2-7; D: NA; size: NA; V: TRBV15
CDR3: CATSRGFHWGSNQPQHF; DNA: TGTGCCACCAGCAGAGGCTTCCATTGGGGGAGCAATCAGCCCCAGCATTTT; J: TRBJ1-5; D: NA; size: NA; V: TRBV15
CDR3: CASSLAGNTGELFF; DNA: TGTGCCAGCAGCTTAGCGGGGAACACCGGGGAGCTGTTTTTT; J: TRBJ2-2; D: TRBD2; size: NA; V: TRBV6-6
CDR3: CASSISPQTTNEKLFF; DNA: TGTGCCAGCAGCATTTCCCCCCAGACTACTAATGAAAAACTGTTTTTT; J: TRBJ1-4; D: NA; size: NA; V: TRBV5-4
CDR3: CSVEFSGRETQYF; DNA: TGCAGCGTTGAGTTTAGCGGGAGAGAGACCCAGTACTTC; J: TRBJ2-5; D: TRBD2; size: once; V: TRBV29-1
CDR3: CACRVTSGNTIYF; DNA: TGTGCCTGCAGAGTAACCTCTGGAAACACCATATATTTT; J: TRBJ1-3; D: NA; size: NA; V: TRBV11-2
CDR3: CSVVGSYEQYF; DNA: TGCAGCGTTGTCGGTTCCTACGAGCAGTACTTC; J: TRBJ2-7; D: NA; size: NA; V: TRBV29-1
CDR3: CASSFLGISNYGYTF; DNA: TGTGCCAGCAGCTTTCTCGGCATCTCTAACTATGGCTACACCTTC; J: TRBJ1-2; D: NA; size: NA; V: TRBV11-2
CDR3: CASVPRVPPQPQHF; DNA: TGTGCCAGCGTTCCTCGGGTACCCCCTCAGCCCCAGCATTTT; J: TRBJ1-5; D: NA; size: NA; V: TRBV2
CDR3: CASSLLSAGEETQYF; DNA: TGTGCCAGCAGTTTATTGTCTGCAGGGGAAGAGACCCAGTACTTC; J: TRBJ2-5; D: NA; size: NA; V: TRBV28
CDR3: CASSSGQGFHEQYF; DNA: TGTGCCAGCAGTTCGGGACAGGGGTTCCACGAGCAGTACTTC; J: TRBJ2-7; D: TRBD1; size: NA; V: TRBV27
CDR3: CASSQEGQGGSSYEQYF; DNA: TGCGCCAGCAGCCAAGAGGGGCAGGGGGGATCCTCCTACGAGCAGTACTTC; J: TRBJ2-7; D: NA; size: NA; V: TRBV4-3
CDR3: CASGLVQDRVGELFF; DNA: TGTGCTAGTGGTTTGGTACAGGACCGTGTCGGGGAGCTGTTTTTT; J: TRBJ2-2; D: NA; size: NA; V: TRBV12-5
CDR3: CASSYSNFRNTEAFF; DNA: TGTGCCAGCAGTTACTCAAACTTCAGGAACACTGAAGCTTTCTTT; J: TRBJ1-1; D: NA; size: NA; V: TRBV6-5
CDR3: CASSPSSLGDREHRETQYF; DNA: TGTGCCAGCAGCCCCAGTAGTTTAGGCGACAGGGAGCATCGAGAGACCCAGTACTTC; J: TRBJ2-5; D: TRBD1; size: NA; V: TRBV9
CDR3: CASMRERAGELFF; DNA: TGTGCCAGCATGCGGGAGAGGGCCGGGGAGCTGTTTTTT; J: TRBJ2-2; D: TRBD2; size: NA; V: TRBV6-5
CDR3: CASSIGTAYTEAFF; DNA: TGTGCCAGTAGTATAGGGACAGCCTACACTGAAGCTTTCTTT; J: TRBJ1-1; D: NA; size: NA; V: TRBV19
CDR3: CASSLGAVLDSRNTIYF; DNA: TGTGCCAGCAGCTTAGGGGCCGTCCTAGACTCACGAAACACCATATATTTT; J: TRBJ1-3; D: NA; size: NA; V: TRBV7-9
CDR3: CASSFSPSGRAVEQFF; DNA: TGTGCCAGCAGTTTTAGTCCTAGCGGGAGGGCCGTTGAGCAGTTCTTC; J: TRBJ2-1; D: TRBD2; size: NA; V: TRBV28
CDR3: CASIRQVLGGSYEQYF; DNA: TGTGCCAGCATCAGACAGGTACTAGGGGGCTCCTACGAGCAGTACTTC; J: TRBJ2-7; D: NA; size: NA; V: TRBV5-5
CDR3: CASSLAGGIDTQYF; DNA: TGTGCCAGCAGTTTAGCGGGAGGGATAGATACGCAGTATTTT; J: TRBJ2-3; D: TRBD2; size: NA; V: TRBV27
CDR3: CASSESTGAGETQYF; DNA: TGTGCCAGCAGTGAGTCGACAGGGGCTGGAGAGACCCAGTACTTC; J: TRBJ2-5; D: TRBD1; size: NA; V: TRBV25-1
CDR3: CASSSTPWLAGGRGEQYF; DNA: TGTGCCAGCAGTTCGACGCCCTGGCTAGCGGGAGGTCGAGGTGAGCAGTACTTC; J: TRBJ2-7; D: TRBD2; size: NA; V: TRBV28
CDR3: CASSGRESTDTQYF; DNA: TGTGCCAGCAGCGGCAGAGAAAGCACAGATACGCAGTATTTT; J: TRBJ2-3; D: NA; size: once; V: TRBV9
CDR3: CASSYPMGDVRLAFF; DNA: TGTGCCAGCAGTTACCCCATGGGGGACGTGAGGTTAGCTTTCTTT; J: TRBJ1-1; D: NA; size: NA; V: TRBV6-5
CDR3: CASSFATGAYEQYF; DNA: TGTGCCAGCAGCTTTGCGACAGGGGCCTACGAGCAGTACTTC; J: TRBJ2-7; D: TRBD1; size: NA; V: TRBV5-8
CDR3: CASSLAIGLAGIYEQYF; DNA: TGTGCCAGCAGCTTAGCGATAGGTCTAGCGGGAATCTACGAGCAGTACTTC; J: TRBJ2-7; D: TRBD2; size: NA; V: TRBV7-6
CDR3: CASSQHSGEGTGELFF; DNA: TGTGCCAGCAGCCAACACAGTGGGGAAGGCACCGGGGAGCTGTTTTTT; J: TRBJ2-2; D: NA; size: NA; V: TRBV14
CDR3: CASSGNRDRGTNEKLFF; DNA: TGCGCCAGCAGTGGGAACCGGGACAGGGGAACTAATGAAAAACTGTTTTTT; J: TRBJ1-4; D: TRBD1; size: once; V: TRBV5-1